A selection of T cell receptor beta chains follows, all from one sample in a study of somatic mutations in cytotoxic T cells in rheumatoid arthritis. Repertoires were generated with immunoSEQ multiplex PCR, while TCRdb's copy carries only in-frame clones and drops some. The sample gives some 15,000 clones, 77% of which show up once; approximately 12% is in the top ten. Sample: CD8+ T cells sorted from blood. Receptors were obtained from an adult with rheumatoid arthritis. Each CDR3 is given with its conserved first and last residue. A D gene is named only where the DNA matches it firmly. Clone size appears in some rows only: once, few, many, or a class for an expanded clone.

J: TRBJ1-2
V: TRBV9
size: .
D: .
DNA: TGTGCCAGCAGCCGCCAGGATGGCGCGATCTATGGCTACACCTTC
CDR3: CASSRQDGAIYGYTF

J: TRBJ1-2
V: TRBV7-8
size: .
D: .
DNA: TGTGCCAGCAATCCAGTTTTGACGACGAACTATGGCTACACCTTC
CDR3: CASNPVLTTNYGYTF

J: TRBJ2-5
V: TRBV6-4
size: once
D: TRBD1
DNA: TGTGCCAGCAGTGACTCGAACACAGGGGGCGAGACCCAGTACTTC
CDR3: CASSDSNTGGETQYF

J: TRBJ2-5
V: TRBV11-2
size: .
D: TRBD2
DNA: TGTGCCAGCAGCTTAACTAGCGGGGGACAAGAGACCCAGTACTTC
CDR3: CASSLTSGGQETQYF

J: TRBJ2-7
V: TRBV6-1
size: .
D: .
DNA: TGTGCCAGCAGACAGGGCTACGAGCAGTACTTC
CDR3: CASRQGYEQYF

J: TRBJ2-2
V: TRBV4-2
size: .
D: .
DNA: TGTGCCAGCAGCCCCGCGGGCAGGGAGGTCGGGGAGCTGTTTTTT
CDR3: CASSPAGREVGELFF

J: TRBJ1-4
V: TRBV5-1
size: .
D: TRBD1
DNA: TGCGCCAGCAGCTCCTTAGGACAGGGAACAGTCACTAATGAAAAACTGTTTTTT
CDR3: CASSSLGQGTVTNEKLFF

J: TRBJ2-3
V: TRBV11-2
size: .
D: .
DNA: TGTGCCAGCAGCTCGGACGGCTATACGCAGTATTTT
CDR3: CASSSDGYTQYF

J: TRBJ1-2
V: TRBV6-1
size: .
D: .
DNA: TGTGCCAGCAGTTCAACCGGGCCCTTAGCTGGCTACACCTTC
CDR3: CASSSTGPLAGYTF

J: TRBJ1-1
V: TRBV5-5
size: .
D: .
DNA: TGTGCCAGCAGCTTGGGACAAGTGGATGCTTTCTTT
CDR3: CASSLGQVDAFF

J: TRBJ1-3
V: TRBV15
size: .
D: .
DNA: TGTGCCACCAGCAGGGGTACAGGCTCTGGAAACACCATATATTTT
CDR3: CATSRGTGSGNTIYF

J: TRBJ1-1
V: TRBV5-1
size: .
D: .
DNA: TGCGCCAGCAGCGGGGGGGGCGGAGGGGCTTTCTTT
CDR3: CASSGGGGGAFF

J: TRBJ2-1
V: TRBV19
size: .
D: TRBD2
DNA: TGTGCCAGTAGTAGGACTAGCGGGGGGGCATCTGAGCAGTTCTTC
CDR3: CASSRTSGGASEQFF

J: TRBJ1-1
V: TRBV5-6
size: .
D: .
DNA: TGTGCCAGCAGCTTGGGTGTTGCAACTGAAGCTTTCTTT
CDR3: CASSLGVATEAFF

J: TRBJ1-4
V: TRBV18
size: .
D: .
DNA: TGTGCCAGCTCACCAGAGGCAGGGTGGAATGAAAAACTGTTTTTT
CDR3: CASSPEAGWNEKLFF

J: TRBJ1-5
V: TRBV6-5
size: .
D: TRBD1
DNA: TGTGCCAGCAGTTACTCGATTCCCGGACAGGACCAGCCCCAGCATTTT
CDR3: CASSYSIPGQDQPQHF

J: TRBJ1-5
V: TRBV30
size: .
D: TRBD1
DNA: TGTGCCTGGAGCGAACTAGACAGGGACGGAAATCAGCCCCAGCATTTT
CDR3: CAWSELDRDGNQPQHF

J: TRBJ2-3
V: TRBV5-4
size: .
D: TRBD2
DNA: TGTGCCAGCAGGCTAGCGGGGGGCCGCACAGATACGCAGTATTTT
CDR3: CASRLAGGRTDTQYF

J: TRBJ2-6
V: TRBV6-4
size: .
D: .
DNA: TGTGCCAGCAGTGACTCTAGCTCTGGGGCCAACGTCCTGACTTTC
CDR3: CASSDSSSGANVLTF

J: TRBJ1-5
V: TRBV7-9
size: .
D: .
DNA: TGTGCCAGCAGCCCCACAGGAGGGAATCAGCCCCAGCATTTT
CDR3: CASSPTGGNQPQHF

J: TRBJ2-1
V: TRBV7-8
size: .
D: .
DNA: TGTGCCAGCAGCTCTTACTGGAATGAGCAGTTCTTC
CDR3: CASSSYWNEQFF

J: TRBJ2-1
V: TRBV6-5
size: .
D: .
DNA: TGTGCCAGCACTCCGGATCCGGGTCACTACAATGAGCAGTTCTTC
CDR3: CASTPDPGHYNEQFF

J: TRBJ2-3
V: TRBV4-1
size: .
D: .
DNA: TGCGCCAGCAGCCTCTTCAAGGGAGACACAGATACGCAGTATTTT
CDR3: CASSLFKGDTDTQYF

J: TRBJ2-3
V: TRBV7-6
size: .
D: .
DNA: TGTGCCAGCAGCTCGGGGGCCCGAAGCACAGATACGCAGTATTTT
CDR3: CASSSGARSTDTQYF

J: TRBJ1-2
V: TRBV5-1
size: .
D: TRBD1
DNA: TGCGCCAGCAGGACAGGGGAAGGTGGCTATGGCTACACCTTC
CDR3: CASRTGEGGYGYTF

J: TRBJ2-5
V: TRBV18
size: once
D: TRBD2
DNA: TGTGCCAGCTCACCAAGGACTAGCGGGGGGGTTGCAGAAGAGACCCAGTACTTC
CDR3: CASSPRTSGGVAEETQYF

J: TRBJ1-3
V: TRBV2
size: few
D: .
DNA: TGTGCCAGCAGTCCGGGGGATGGAAACACCATATATTTT
CDR3: CASSPGDGNTIYF

J: TRBJ2-7
V: TRBV6-6
size: .
D: .
DNA: TGTGCCAGCAGTTACGGTGTCCAGGGCGACGAGCAGTACTTC
CDR3: CASSYGVQGDEQYF

J: TRBJ2-2
V: TRBV15
size: .
D: .
DNA: TGTGCCACCGGAGACACCGACACCGGGGAGCTGTTTTTT
CDR3: CATGDTDTGELFF

J: TRBJ2-7
V: TRBV2
size: .
D: .
DNA: TGTGCCAGCGGATACGAGCAGTACTTC
CDR3: CASGYEQYF

J: TRBJ2-5
V: TRBV9
size: .
D: TRBD2
DNA: TGTGCCAGCAGCGTAGAGGCAGCGGGGGGACAAGAGACCCAGTACTTC
CDR3: CASSVEAAGGQETQYF

J: TRBJ1-3
V: TRBV6-4
size: few
D: .
DNA: TGTGCCAGCAGTTGGACCATATATTTT
CDR3: CASSWTIYF

J: TRBJ2-1
V: TRBV10-3
size: hyperexpanded
D: TRBD1
DNA: TGTGCCATCCGGAGGGACAGGGGGTTGGATGAGCAGTTCTTC
CDR3: CAIRRDRGLDEQFF

J: TRBJ2-3
V: TRBV9
size: .
D: TRBD2
DNA: TGTGCCAGCAGTTTAGCGGGGGGCGGCACAGATACGCAGTATTTT
CDR3: CASSLAGGGTDTQYF

J: TRBJ1-2
V: TRBV27
size: .
D: TRBD1
DNA: TGTGCCAGCAGGGCGGGACAGGGTAACTATGGCTACACCTTC
CDR3: CASRAGQGNYGYTF

J: TRBJ2-3
V: TRBV6-5
size: .
D: TRBD2
DNA: TGTGCCAGCAATCGACTAGCGGGGGGGCCAGATACGCAGTATTTT
CDR3: CASNRLAGGPDTQYF

J: TRBJ1-1
V: TRBV27
size: .
D: .
DNA: TGTGCCAGCAGTCCCAGCGGGGGAGTTGAAGCTTTCTTT
CDR3: CASSPSGGVEAFF

J: TRBJ2-2
V: TRBV6-5
size: .
D: .
DNA: TGTGCCATTTCACCGGGTCCGAACACCGGGGAGCTGTTTTTT
CDR3: CAISPGPNTGELFF

J: TRBJ2-3
V: TRBV2
size: .
D: TRBD2
DNA: TGTGCCAGCATTGGACTAGCGGGGGGACGCACAGATACGCAGTATTTT
CDR3: CASIGLAGGRTDTQYF

J: TRBJ2-3
V: TRBV28
size: few
D: .
DNA: TGTGCCAGCAGTCCCCGCTGGAGACGGGATACGCAGTATTTT
CDR3: CASSPRWRRDTQYF

J: TRBJ2-2
V: TRBV28
size: .
D: TRBD1
DNA: TGTGCCAGCAGTATGGACAGGGTACACACCGGGGAGCTGTTTTTT
CDR3: CASSMDRVHTGELFF

J: TRBJ2-3
V: TRBV5-1
size: .
D: .
DNA: TGCGCCAGCAGCTTGGCGGGGGGACAAGGTGCAGATACGCAGTATTTT
CDR3: CASSLAGGQGADTQYF

J: TRBJ2-1
V: TRBV7-2
size: .
D: .
DNA: TGTGCCAGCAGCTTCGGGACGGAGGGTGAGCAGTTCTTC
CDR3: CASSFGTEGEQFF

J: TRBJ2-4
V: TRBV11-2
size: .
D: .
DNA: TGTGCCAGCAGCTCCATGGGGGTAGCAAACATTCAGTACTTC
CDR3: CASSSMGVANIQYF

J: TRBJ2-2
V: TRBV7-2
size: .
D: TRBD1
DNA: TGTGCCAGCAGCTTATACCCAGGGGGCAACACCGGGGAGCTGTTTTTT
CDR3: CASSLYPGGNTGELFF

J: TRBJ2-1
V: TRBV4-1
size: .
D: .
DNA: TGCGCCAGCAGCCAAGGGGCGGGGCCCTCCTACAATGAGCAGTTCTTC
CDR3: CASSQGAGPSYNEQFF

J: TRBJ2-3
V: TRBV19
size: .
D: TRBD2
DNA: TGTGCCAGTAGTAGAACGACTAGCGGGGGTGGGGATACGCAGTATTTT
CDR3: CASSRTTSGGGDTQYF

J: TRBJ2-1
V: TRBV9
size: .
D: TRBD2
DNA: TGTGCCAGCAGCGATCCTAGCGGGGACAATGAGCAGTTCTTC
CDR3: CASSDPSGDNEQFF

J: TRBJ1-5
V: TRBV27
size: .
D: TRBD1
DNA: TGTGCCAGCAGTTTAAAGGGGACAGGGATTCAGCCCCAGCATTTT
CDR3: CASSLKGTGIQPQHF

J: TRBJ2-6
V: TRBV9
size: .
D: .
DNA: TGTGCCAGTTGGGACGGGGCCAACGTCCTGACTTTC
CDR3: CASWDGANVLTF

J: TRBJ2-3
V: TRBV6-5
size: .
D: .
DNA: TGTGCCAGCAGTTACGGGGCAGGGGCCTACACAGATACGCAGTATTTT
CDR3: CASSYGAGAYTDTQYF

J: TRBJ2-7
V: TRBV2
size: .
D: .
DNA: TGTGCCAGCAGTGTCAACCCAGACTACGAGCAGTACTTC
CDR3: CASSVNPDYEQYF

J: TRBJ2-5
V: TRBV10-3
size: .
D: .
DNA: TGTGCCATCAGTCCCCTAGAAAACCAAGAGACCCAGTACTTC
CDR3: CAISPLENQETQYF